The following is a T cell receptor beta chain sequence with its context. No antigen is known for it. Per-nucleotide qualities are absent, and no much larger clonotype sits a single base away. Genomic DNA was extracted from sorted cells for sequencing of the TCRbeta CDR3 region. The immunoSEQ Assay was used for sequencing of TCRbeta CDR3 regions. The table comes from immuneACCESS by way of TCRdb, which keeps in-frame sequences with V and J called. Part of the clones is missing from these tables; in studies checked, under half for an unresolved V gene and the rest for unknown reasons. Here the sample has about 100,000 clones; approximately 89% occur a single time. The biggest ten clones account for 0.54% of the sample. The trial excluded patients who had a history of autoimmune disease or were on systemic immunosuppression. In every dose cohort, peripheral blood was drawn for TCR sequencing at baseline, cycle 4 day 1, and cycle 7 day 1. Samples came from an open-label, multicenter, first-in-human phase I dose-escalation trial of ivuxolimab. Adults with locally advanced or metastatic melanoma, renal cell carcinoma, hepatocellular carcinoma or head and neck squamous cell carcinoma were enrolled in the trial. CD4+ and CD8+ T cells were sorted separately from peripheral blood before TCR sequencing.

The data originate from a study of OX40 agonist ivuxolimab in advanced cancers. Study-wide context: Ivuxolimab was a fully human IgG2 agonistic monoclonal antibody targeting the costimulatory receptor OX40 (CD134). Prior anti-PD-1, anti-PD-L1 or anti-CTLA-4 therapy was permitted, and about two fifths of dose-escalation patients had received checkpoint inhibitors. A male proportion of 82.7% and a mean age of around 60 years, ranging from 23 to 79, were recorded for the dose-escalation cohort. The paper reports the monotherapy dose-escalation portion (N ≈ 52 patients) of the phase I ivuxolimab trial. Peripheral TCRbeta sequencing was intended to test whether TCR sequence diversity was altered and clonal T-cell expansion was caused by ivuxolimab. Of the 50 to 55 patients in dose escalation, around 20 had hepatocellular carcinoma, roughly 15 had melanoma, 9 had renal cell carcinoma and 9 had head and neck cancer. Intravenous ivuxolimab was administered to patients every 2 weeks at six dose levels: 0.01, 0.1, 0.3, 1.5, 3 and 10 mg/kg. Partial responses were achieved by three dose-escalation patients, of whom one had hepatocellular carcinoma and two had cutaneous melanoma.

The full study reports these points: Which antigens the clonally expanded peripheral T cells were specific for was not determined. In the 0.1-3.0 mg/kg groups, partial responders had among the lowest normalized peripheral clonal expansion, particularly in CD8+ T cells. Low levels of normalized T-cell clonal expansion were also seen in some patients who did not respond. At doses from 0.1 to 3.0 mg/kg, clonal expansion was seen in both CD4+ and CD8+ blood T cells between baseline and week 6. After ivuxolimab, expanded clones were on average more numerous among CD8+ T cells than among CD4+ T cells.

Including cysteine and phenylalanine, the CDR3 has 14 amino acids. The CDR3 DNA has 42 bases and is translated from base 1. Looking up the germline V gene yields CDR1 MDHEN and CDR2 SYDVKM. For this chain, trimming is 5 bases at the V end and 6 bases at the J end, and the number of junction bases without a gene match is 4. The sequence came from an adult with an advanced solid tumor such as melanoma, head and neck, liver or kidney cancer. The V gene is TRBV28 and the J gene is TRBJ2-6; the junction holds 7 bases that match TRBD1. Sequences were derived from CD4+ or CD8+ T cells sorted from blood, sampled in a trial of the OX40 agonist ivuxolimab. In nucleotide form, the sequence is TGTGCCAGCAGTCCGACAGGGACGGCCAACGTCCTGACTTTC. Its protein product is CASSPTGTANVLTF.